The rows below give T cell receptor beta chains drawn from one sample of a study of T cells in Graves' hyperthyroidism and ophthalmopathy. In TCRdb, the multiplex PCR reads were re-called with MiXCR into one record per CDR3 protein. Altogether about 840,000 distinct CDR3 sequences are present, roughly 40% being singletons, with the ten largest covering approximately 8.7%. The sequenced sample consisted of blood. The receptors stem from a man aged 18 to 30 with Graves' hyperthyroidism. The CDR3 runs from the conserved cysteine through the conserved F or W. D genes are given only for firm matches. A row's size may be missing; if present it is once, few, many or a size class.

J,V,size,D,CDR3,DNA
TRBJ1-1,TRBV5-1,many,TRBD1,CASSLEGAYTEAFF,TGTGCCAGCAGCTTAGAGGGGGCATACACTGAAGCTTTCTTT
TRBJ1-4,TRBV7-9,many,NA,CASSLQGGKLFF,TGTGCCAGCAGCTTACAGGGAGGAAAACTGTTTTTT
TRBJ2-2,TRBV2,NA,TRBD2,CASRETERGNTGELFF,TGTGCCAGCAGGGAGACCGAGCGGGGCAACACCGGGGAGCTGTTTTTT
TRBJ1-1,TRBV15,many,TRBD1,CATSRETGENTEAFF,TGTGCCACCAGCAGGGAGACAGGGGAGAACACTGAAGCTTTCTTT
TRBJ1-6,TRBV5-8,NA,NA,CASSSPWGDTNNSPLHF,TGTGCCAGCAGCTCCCCCTGGGGTGACACCAATAATTCACCCCTCCACTTT
TRBJ1-1,TRBV29-1,many,NA,CSVLEGKAFF,TGCAGCGTCTTAGAGGGGAAGGCTTTCTTT
TRBJ1-5,TRBV5-6,NA,TRBD1,CASSGQAQGPQHF,TGTGCCAGCAGCGGACAGGCTCAAGGGCCCCAGCATTTT
TRBJ2-6,TRBV29-1,many,NA,CSVLAGANVLTF,TGCAGCGTCTTAGCTGGGGCCAACGTCCTGACTTTC
TRBJ2-6,TRBV12-3/TRBV12-4,few,NA,CASRSDQSGANVLTF,TGTGCCAGCAGATCGGACCAATCTGGGGCCAACGTCCTGACTTTC
TRBJ2-7,TRBV13,few,TRBD1,CASSSAGQGTYEQYF,TGTGCCAGCAGCTCTGCGGGACAGGGTACCTACGAGCAGTACTTC
TRBJ1-1,TRBV12-3/TRBV12-4,NA,TRBD1,CASSYRTGRGGEAFF,TGTGCCAGCAGTTACCGGACAGGAAGGGGAGGTGAAGCTTTCTTT
TRBJ2-5,TRBV7-9,few,NA,CASSLPGRSQETQYF,TGTGCCAGCAGCTTACCTGGACGGTCCCAAGAGACCCAGTACTTC
TRBJ1-6,TRBV5-6,many,NA,CASSSATIRALHF,TGTGCCAGCAGCTCCGCCACGATACGGGCCCTCCACTTT
TRBJ1-2,TRBV10-3,few,NA,CAISEVSGGATYGYTF,TGTGCCATCAGTGAGGTATCGGGGGGCGCGACCTATGGCTACACCTTC
TRBJ2-7,TRBV9,NA,NA,CASSVGELNYEQYF,TGTGCCAGCAGCGTAGGGGAACTAAACTACGAGCAGTACTTC
TRBJ2-7,TRBV10-3,few,TRBD1,CATGTGEQYF,TGTGCCACCGGGACAGGGGAGCAGTACTTC
TRBJ2-5,TRBV10-3,once,TRBD1,CATGTGTPQETQYF,TGTGCCACCGGGACAGGGACCCCACAAGAGACCCAGTACTTC
TRBJ2-1,TRBV10-3,NA,TRBD2,CAISDRLAGGLEQFF,TGTGCCATCAGTGACCGACTAGCGGGAGGTCTTGAGCAGTTCTTC
TRBJ1-1,TRBV20-1,few,TRBD1,CSAAGQGNTEAFF,TGCAGTGCTGCGGGACAGGGGAACACTGAAGCTTTCTTT
TRBJ2-5,TRBV7-2,NA,NA,CASRQGEGGIQETQYF,TGTGCCAGCCGACAGGGAGAGGGAGGAATCCAAGAGACCCAGTACTTC
TRBJ1-1,TRBV7-3,NA,NA,CASSLTRTGPNTEAFF,TGTGCCAGCAGCTTAACGAGAACAGGCCCCAACACTGAAGCTTTCTTT
TRBJ1-5,TRBV10-3,NA,NA,CASGGTWNQPQHF,TGTGCCAGTGGGGGGACTTGGAATCAGCCCCAGCATTTT
TRBJ2-5,TRBV2,few,NA,CASSEGRGGQLETQYF,TGTGCCAGCAGTGAAGGGAGGGGGGGTCAACTAGAGACCCAGTACTTC
TRBJ1-6,TRBV7-9,NA,NA,CASSPIGQRTYNSPLHF,TGTGCCAGCAGCCCTATTGGACAGAGGACCTATAATTCACCCCTCCACTTT
TRBJ2-5,TRBV2,NA,TRBD2,CASGIAGDVGQETQYF,TGTGCCAGCGGGATAGCGGGAGATGTGGGCCAAGAGACCCAGTACTTC
TRBJ1-3,TRBV12-3/TRBV12-4,NA,NA,CASSGGRTTVDSGNTIYF,TGTGCCAGCAGTGGGGGAAGAACGACAGTCGACTCTGGAAACACCATATATTTT
TRBJ2-7,TRBV29-1,many,NA,CSVRERGEQYF,TGCAGCGTAAGGGAAAGAGGGGAGCAGTACTTC
TRBJ2-2,TRBV12-3/TRBV12-4,NA,NA,CASTLGGGGGELFF,TGTGCCAGCACCCTCGGAGGGGGCGGCGGGGAGCTGTTTTTT